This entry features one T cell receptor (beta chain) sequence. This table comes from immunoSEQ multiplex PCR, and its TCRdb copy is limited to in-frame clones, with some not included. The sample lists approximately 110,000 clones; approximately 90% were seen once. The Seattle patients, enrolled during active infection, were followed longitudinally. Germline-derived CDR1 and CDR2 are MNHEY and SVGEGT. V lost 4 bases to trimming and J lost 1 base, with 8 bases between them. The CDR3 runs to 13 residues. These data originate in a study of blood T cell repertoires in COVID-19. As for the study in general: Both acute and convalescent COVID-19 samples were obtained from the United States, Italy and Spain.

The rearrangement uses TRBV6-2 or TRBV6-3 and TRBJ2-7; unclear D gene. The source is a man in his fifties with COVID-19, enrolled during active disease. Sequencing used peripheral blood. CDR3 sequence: CASSFSVSYEQYF. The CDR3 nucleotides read TGTGCCAGCAGTTTTTCGGTTTCCTACGAGCAGTACTTC.